The clone carrying this T cell receptor (beta chain) was seen at least ten times. No antigen is known for it. TCRdb recomputed calls from the multiplex PCR reads with MiXCR, one row per CDR3 protein. The sample has 20,000 to 30,000 distinct CDR3 sequences, 20% to 25% seen once. This sample is drawn from a study of breast tumors, draining lymph nodes, adjacent tissues. Study outcomes and limitations: The lymph node origin of tumor T cells was framed as consistent with a hypothesis, not demonstrated.

Germline V lookup: CDR1 SNHLY, CDR2 FYNNEI. V lost 5 bases, J lost 6 bases, and 14 bases lay in between. This CDR3 comprises 14 residues. This chain uses TRBV2 with TRBJ2-1, with D possibly TRBD1 on 5 matching bases. The sequenced sample consisted of breast tumor tissue. This TCR derives from a female donor with breast cancer. Some clones in this sample may be carry-over from other donors' samples. Written as DNA, the CDR3 is TGTGCCAGCAGTCATCGTAAGGGGTCCAATGAGCAGTTCTTC. It translates to CASSHRKGSNEQFF.